The 20 T cell receptor beta chains presented below share a single source sample, sequenced in a study of naive and memory T cell subsets. The beta constant-region primer was an equimolar mix of two oligonucleotides covering TRBC1 and TRBC2. TCRdb re-derived calls from the UMI-ligation and nested PCR reads in MiXCR, one entry per CDR3 protein. Altogether around 40,000 distinct CDR3 sequences are present, 13% being singletons, with the ten largest covering 22%. Sequenced material: effector memory CD4+ T cells from blood. Subset meaning: effector memory, CD45RA- CD27-. These receptors originate from a human donor in good health.

This clonotype was detected ten times or more. V gene TRBV7-2 combines with J gene TRBJ2-1; D not resolved. CDR3 length equals 13 residues. CDR1 SGHTA and CDR2 FQGNSA come from the germline V gene. V was clipped by 3 bases and J by 4 bases, with 7 bases between them. CDR3 amino acids: CASSLTLYNEQFF. The CDR3 nucleotides are TGTGCCAGCAGCTTGACGTTGTACAATGAGCAGTTCTTC. Filled out from reference TRBV7-2 and TRBJ2-1, the complete variable domain reads GAGVSQSPSNKVTEKGKDVELRCDPISGHTALYWYRQSLGQGLEFLIYFQGNSAPDKSGLPSDRFSAERTGGSVSTLTIQRTQQEDSAVYLCASSLTLYNEQFFGPGTRLTVL.

This clonotype was seen at least ten times. V is TRBV9 and J is TRBJ1-1; D is possibly TRBD1 (6 bases). The CDR3 sequence is 15 residues long. Germline V lookup: CDR1 SGDLS, CDR2 YYNGEE. The ends were cut back, 4 bases at V and 4 bases at J, with 17 bases in the middle. Here the CDR3 reads CASSPGGGRPTEAFF. In DNA, the CDR3 is TGTGCCAGCAGCCCCGGGGGGGGCAGGCCCACTGAAGCTTTCTTT.

This clonotype was detected only a few times. V is TRBV20-1 and J is TRBJ2-1, with unresolved D. Germline assignment: CDR1 DFQATT and CDR2 SNEGSKA (reference sequence). With 1 base removed from V and 5 bases from J, the gap between germline ends came to 15 bases. CDR3 size: 15 residues. The CDR3 DNA follows: TGCAGTGCTAGAGGGGAACTTCTTCCCCACAATGAGCAGTTCTTC. Its translation: CSARGELLPHNEQFF.

The sample holds a few counts of this clonotype. This chain links TRBV10-1 with TRBJ2-1; D not certain. This CDR3 region has 12 residues. Looked up from germline, CDR1 is WNHNN and CDR2 is SYGVQD (reference sequence). The V end was cut by 2 bases, the J end by 9 bases, with 8 bases between. CDR3 DNA sequence: TGCGCCAGCAGTGAGCCCGGCGGTGAGCAGTTCTTC. It encodes CASSEPGGEQFF.

This chain joins TRBV6-1 and TRBJ1-5; the D gene is possibly TRBD1 (6 bases). CDR1 and CDR2 (germline): MNHNS, SASEGT. Deletions cut 5 bases from V and 5 bases from J, with 13 bases between. The CDR3 is 14 amino acids. This CDR3 reads CASSTTGRYQPQHF. As DNA, the CDR3 is TGTGCCAGCAGTACTACAGGGAGATATCAGCCCCAGCATTTT.

The V call is TRBV20-1, the J call TRBJ1-5; D possibly corresponds to TRBD1 (6 bases). This CDR3 contains 15 residues. Trimming removed 0 bases at V and 2 bases at J, with 11 bases between. The germline V gene encodes CDR1 DFQATT and CDR2 SNEGSKA (reference sequence). CDR3 in amino acids: CSAREARGRNQPQHF. DNA for the CDR3: TGCAGTGCTAGAGAAGCCAGGGGCCGCAATCAGCCCCAGCATTTT.

The rearrangement joins TRBV2 to TRBJ2-5; the match to TRBD1 covers 9 bases. V lost 6 bases to trimming and J lost 4 bases; unmatched junction nucleotides: 0. CDR1 is SNHLY and CDR2 is FYNNEI in the germline V gene. The CDR3 is 12 residues long. This chain's CDR3 is CASRDRGETQYF. CDR3 bases: TGTGCCAGCAGGGACAGGGGAGAGACCCAGTACTTC.

This clonotype was detected a few times. V is TRBV9 and J is TRBJ2-6, with 13 bases fitting TRBD2. The junction had 20 bases not matched to a gene; V was cut back by 5 bases and J by 3 bases. CDR3 size: 22 residues. CDR1 is SGDLS and CDR2 is YYNGEE in the germline V gene. This CDR3 reads CASSPRQRGSGLAGSGANVLTF. CDR3 nucleotides: TGTGCCAGCAGTCCCCGACAGAGGGGGTCGGGACTAGCGGGAAGTGGGGCCAACGTCCTGACTTTC.

This clonotype occurred a few times. This rearrangement joins TRBV20-1 to TRBJ1-4; 10 nucleotides line up with TRBD1. There are 12 residues in the CDR3. J was trimmed by 13 bases and V by 7 bases; bases with no gene match: 9. Germline-derived CDR1 and CDR2 are DFQATT and SNEGSKA (reference sequence). The CDR3: CSVGQGGDALFF. CDR3 in DNA: TGCAGTGTTGGACAGGGGGGTGACGCACTGTTTTTT.

This clonotype has only a few counts. This chain connects TRBV20-1 to TRBJ2-7; D unclear. CDR3 size: 12 residues. Germline CDR1 DFQATT, CDR2 SNEGSKA (reference sequence). V lost 2 bases and J 3 bases, leaving 8 bases between the germline ends. CDR3 residues: CSARKSDYEQYF. The CDR3, as DNA: TGCAGTGCTAGAAAGTCGGACTACGAGCAGTACTTC.

This clonotype was seen many times. The rearrangement joins TRBV20-1 to TRBJ2-3, with D perhaps matching TRBD1 or TRBD2 (6 bases each). Trimming took 7 bases from V and 4 from J, leaving 21 bases between them. The CDR3 runs to 15 residues. Germline V gene sequence: CDR1 DFQATT, CDR2 SNEGSKA (reference sequence). The CDR3 reads CSGTRGAAASDTQYF. DNA for the CDR3: TGCAGTGGCACGAGGGGGGCCGCGGCCTCAGATACGCAGTATTTT.

This clonotype was counted only a few times. This chain uses TRBV20-1 with TRBJ2-4; TRBD2 matches 11 bases. Trimming removed 0 bases from V and 4 bases from J; junction bases left unmatched: 2. This CDR3 has 15 amino acids. Germline V lookup: CDR1 DFQATT, CDR2 SNEGSKA (reference sequence). In DNA, the CDR3 is TGCAGTGCTAGAGATTCTAGCGGGGGGAAAAACATTCAGTACTTC. Translation: CSARDSSGGKNIQYF.

This clonotype rates as medium-sized. The V call is TRBV2, the J call TRBJ2-2, with 8 bases fitting TRBD2. V was pared by 5 bases and J by 2 bases, with 4 bases of the junction left unmatched. The CDR3 contains 15 residues. Germline-derived CDR1 and CDR2 are SNHLY and FYNNEI. The CDR3 is CASSLAGRNTGELFF. CDR3 sequence (DNA): TGTGCCAGCAGTTTAGCGGGACGAAACACCGGGGAGCTGTTTTTT.

This clonotype has a count of ten or more. The rearrangement uses TRBV2 and TRBJ2-3, with 7 bases fitting TRBD1. The CDR3 covers 15 residues. The junction had 7 bases not matched to a gene; V was cut back by 6 bases and J by 1 base. Germline V CDR1 and CDR2: SNHLY, FYNNEI. For the CDR3, the DNA is TGTGCCAGCAGGGGAAGACAGGGCCGCACAGATACGCAGTATTTT. Residues: CASRGRQGRTDTQYF.

The chain employs TRBV20-1 and TRBJ2-5; D perhaps matches TRBD1 (6 bases). Between the trimmed V and J ends, which lost 3 bases and 1 base, there was a span of 12 bases. The CDR3 extends over 14 amino acids. Germline lookup yields CDR1 DFQATT and CDR2 SNEGSKA (reference sequence). The DNA for the CDR3 is TGCAGTGCTAGTGCGAGACAGGCCCAAGAGACCCAGTACTTC. It translates to CSASARQAQETQYF.

The chain joins TRBV27 to TRBJ2-7; 7 nucleotides align to TRBD2. Germline CDR1 MNHEY, CDR2 SMNVEV (reference sequence). The CDR3 contains 13 residues. After removal of 6 bases from V and 5 bases from J, the junction contained 7 bases not matched to a gene. The CDR3 nucleotides read TGTGCCAGCAGGCTACTAGCGCAGCACGAGCAGTACTTC. It yields the protein CASRLLAQHEQYF.

This clonotype was detected many times. The chain combines TRBV6-2 or TRBV6-3 with TRBJ2-7; perhaps TRBD1 as D (5 bases). Trimming cost V 2 bases and J 6 bases, with 14 bases left between them. CDR1 is MNHEY and CDR2 is SVGEGT in the germline V gene. The CDR3 spans 14 residues. In DNA, the CDR3 is TGTGCCAGCAGTTACAGGGGTCCCCTCGTCGAGCAGTACTTC. It specifies CASSYRGPLVEQYF.

This clonotype is labeled as medium-sized. CDR3 coding DNA: TGTGCCAGCAGCCAAGACTCCTCCTACGAGCAGTACTTC. Its protein product is CASSQDSSYEQYF. V is TRBV7-7 and J is TRBJ2-7; D unclear. The CDR3 is 13 residues long. Germline V gene sequence: CDR1 SSHAT, CDR2 FNYEAQ (reference sequence). The V end was cut by 5 bases, the J end by 0 bases, with 8 bases between. Together with reference TRBV7-7 and TRBJ2-7, the CDR3 gives the full variable domain: GAGVSQSPRYKVTKRGQDVTLRCDPISSHATLYWYQQALGQGPEFLTYFNYEAQPDKSGLPSDRFSAERPEGSISTLTIQRTEQRDSAMYRCASSQDSSYEQYFGPGTRLTVT.

This clonotype was counted between two and nine times. The CDR3 here is CSVPSGSNSYNEQFF. The CDR3, as DNA: TGCAGCGTTCCTAGCGGGAGCAACTCCTACAATGAGCAGTTCTTC. V usage is TRBV29-1 and J usage is TRBJ2-1; the match to TRBD2 covers 10 bases. Germline CDR1 is SQVTM and CDR2 is ANQGSEA. This CDR3 region has 15 residues. V lost 5 bases and J lost 0; bases outside the gene matches: 4.

This clonotype was counted only a few times. The chain combines TRBV7-8 with TRBJ1-4; D not resolved. Germline CDR1 and CDR2: SGHVS and FQNEAQ. The CDR3 is 17 residues long. V was clipped by 5 bases and J by 1 base, with 17 bases between them. This CDR3 is CASSPWSERRTNEKLFF. The CDR3, as DNA: TGTGCCAGCAGCCCCTGGTCAGAAAGAAGAACTAATGAAAAACTGTTTTTT. The full variable domain, its missing parts supplied by reference TRBV7-8 and TRBJ1-4, is GAGVSQSPRYKVAKRGQDVALRCDPISGHVSLFWYQQALGQGPEFLTYFQNEAQLDKSGLPSDRFFAERPEGSVSTLKIQRTQQEDSAVYLCASSPWSERRTNEKLFFGSGTQLSVL.